These T cell receptor beta chains were read from a single sample in a study of blood T cells in healthy people across ages. TCRdb reanalysed the 5' RACE reads using MiXCR and keeps one entry per CDR3 protein. The data show some 1.5 million distinct CDR3 sequences, with 25% to 30% seen just once and 7.7% held by the top ten. Source material: blood. The receptors here all came from a woman aged 25 to 39 in good health. Both conserved end residues are part of each CDR3.

>15|TRBJ1-1|TRBV29-1
CSARRTARRDTVVFF
>17|TRBJ2-1|TRBV4-2
CASSNLLAGGPRDEQFF
>14|TRBJ2-3|TRBV7-3
CASSSGLATDTRYF
>15|NA|TRBV3-1
CASSQGRDPQQTQYF
>15|TRBJ2-3|TRBV28
CASSNSGGQSGTQYF
>15|TRBJ2-7|TRBV7-9
CASSPGRRTSYEQYF
>15|TRBJ2-7|TRBV5-1
CASSWGQGSTYEQYF
>14|TRBJ1-4|TRBV6-6
CASSPRQRNEKLFF
>13|TRBJ2-3|TRBV29-1
CSVERGSTDTQYF
>12|TRBJ2-1|TRBV20-1
CSASPSGDPQFF
>16|TRBJ2-7|TRBV5-1
CASSLAVQGRYYEQYF
>14|TRBJ1-2|TRBV5-1
CASSLGSVANGYTF
>14|TRBJ2-1|TRBV5-1
CASVGSGLYNEQFF
>14|TRBJ2-7|TRBV7-9
CASSLQPGRYEQYF
>15|TRBJ2-3|TRBV27
CASSGQQTSTDTQYF
>15|TRBJ2-7|TRBV5-1
CASKTTSGGTYEQYF
>18|TRBJ1-1|TRBV7-9
CASSLGDNPTGRGTEAFF
>15|TRBJ2-1|TRBV7-9
CASSKREGESYEQFF
>15|TRBJ1-5|TRBV12-3/TRBV12-4
CASSLTPSRNQPQHF
>14|TRBJ2-3|TRBV20-1
CSASAGVSTDTQYF
>16|TRBJ2-3|TRBV7-3
CASSFRAGGGTDTQYF
>14|TRBJ2-7|TRBV5-5
CASSLTMGGGEQYF
>12|TRBJ2-3|TRBV9
CASSERGGTQYF
>15|TRBJ2-7|TRBV12-3/TRBV12-4
CASSFSTQGRYEQYF
>16|TRBJ1-6|TRBV15
CATSRYPGQGNSPLHF
>15|TRBJ1-6|TRBV12-3/TRBV12-4
CASSLGKSYNSPLHF
>13|TRBJ2-3|TRBV29-1
CSVRRGGSDTQYF
>15|TRBJ2-3|TRBV27
CASSPSGLLWDTQYF
>14|TRBJ2-4|TRBV27
CASGSTAAKNIQYF
>13|TRBJ1-2|TRBV29-1
CSVERGSGYGYTF
>14|TRBJ2-1|TRBV7-2
CASSSRGIVYEQFF
>16|TRBJ2-5|TRBV2
CAGERGLTSGEETQYF
>17|TRBJ2-1|TRBV5-1
CASSSFLSGSSYNEQFF
>13|TRBJ2-7|TRBV20-1
CSARDMGKYEQYF
>15|TRBJ2-1|TRBV28
CASKGPLAPYNEQFF
>17|TRBJ2-1|TRBV7-9
CASSPSLAKSSYNEQFF
>17|TRBJ2-1|TRBV20-1
CSATTSGTNKGYNEQFF
>13|TRBJ2-3|TRBV7-9
CASMGGLEDTQYF
>18|TRBJ2-7|TRBV7-8
CASVFGGWLAEMPNEQYF
>14|TRBJ2-5|TRBV20-1
CSARAPGSIETQYF
>13|TRBJ1-2|TRBV5-1
CASSLDITYGYTF
>13|TRBJ1-5|TRBV30
CALAGTDNQPQHF
>14|TRBJ2-5|TRBV7-9
CASSLPGKRETQYF
>15|TRBJ2-7|TRBV5-1
CASSLATGGVYEQYF
>12|TRBJ1-1|TRBV11-2
CASRGQGTEAFF
>16|TRBJ2-2|TRBV28
CASSYPGTGRTGELFF
>16|TRBJ2-6|TRBV3-1
CASSHGSGTGANVLTF
>13|TRBJ1-1|TRBV5-1
CASSGGLDTEAFF
>16|TRBJ2-1|TRBV7-2
CASSFLYGGKDNEQFF
>14|TRBJ1-1|TRBV7-2
CASSLSGGGAEAFF
>15|TRBJ1-1|TRBV4-1
CASSQGQGVDTEAFF
>12|TRBJ2-3|TRBV25-1
CASSEHRDTQYF
>13|TRBJ1-2|TRBV7-9
CASSPNTAYGYTF
>14|TRBJ1-2|TRBV7-2
CASSLITRGSGYTF
>15|TRBJ2-5|TRBV4-3
CASSQVAGGGETQYF
>15|TRBJ2-3|TRBV7-9
CASSLLMAGYGTQYF
>15|TRBJ2-1|TRBV18
CASSPGTGKGDEQFF
>16|TRBJ2-2|TRBV7-2
CASSLSGRVNTGELFF
>15|TRBJ1-2|TRBV6-5
CASRTRVTLSYGYTF